The sequence of this T cell receptor (beta chain) was determined in a study of CDR3 diversity in severe acne. TCRdb passed the PCR reads through MiXCR, listing each CDR3 protein once. The data contain more than 80,000 distinct CDR3 sequences, roughly 49% of them singletons. The CDR3 has 15 amino acids. Trimming removed 5 bases at V and 0 bases at J, with 14 bases between. CDR1 and CDR2 (germline): SGHVS, FNYEAQ. The V and J genes are TRBV7-6 and TRBJ2-7; TRBD1 or TRBD2 may be the D gene (5 bases each). The receptor was derived from a male donor with severe acne vulgaris. Material for sequencing was blood. The CDR3 DNA sequence: TGTGCCAGCAGCGAGAGGGACGGCCACTCCTACGAGCAGTACTTC. Translation gives CASSERDGHSYEQYF.